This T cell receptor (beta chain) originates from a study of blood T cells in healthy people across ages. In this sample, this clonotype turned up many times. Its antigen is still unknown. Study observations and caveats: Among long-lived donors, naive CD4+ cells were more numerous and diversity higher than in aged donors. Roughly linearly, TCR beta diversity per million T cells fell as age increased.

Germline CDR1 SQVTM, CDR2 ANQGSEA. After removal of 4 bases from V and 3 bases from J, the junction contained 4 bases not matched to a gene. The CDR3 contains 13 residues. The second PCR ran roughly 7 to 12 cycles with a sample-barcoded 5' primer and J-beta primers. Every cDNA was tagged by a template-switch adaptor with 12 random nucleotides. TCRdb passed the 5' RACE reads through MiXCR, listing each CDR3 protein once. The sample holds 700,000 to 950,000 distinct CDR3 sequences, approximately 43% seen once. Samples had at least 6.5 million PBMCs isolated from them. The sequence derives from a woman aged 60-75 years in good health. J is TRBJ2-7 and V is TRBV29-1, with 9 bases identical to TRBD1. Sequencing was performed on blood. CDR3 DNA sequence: TGCAGCGTTGGGACAGGGGAGGACTACGAGCAGTACTTC. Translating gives CSVGTGEDYEQYF.